The rows below give T cell receptor beta chains drawn from one sample of a study of blood T cell repertoires in COVID-19. The data were produced by immunoSEQ multiplex PCR, yet TCRdb's version contains in-frame clones alone and is incomplete. Of approximately 500,000 clones listed, 70% to 90% are singletons. The sequenced sample was peripheral blood. The source of these receptors is a human donor in a cohort sampled during active COVID-19. CDR3s include the opening cysteine and the closing phenylalanine or tryptophan. A D gene is named only where the DNA matches it firmly. Clone size is given for some rows only: seen once, a few or many times, or a class if the clone is expanded.

TRBV28	.	TRBD1	TRBJ2-7	14	CASSKQGLPREQYF	TGTGCCAGCAGTAAACAGGGGTTGCCGCGGGAGCAGTACTTC
TRBV30	.	.	TRBJ1-2	12	CAWTPGTYGYTF	TGTGCCTGGACCCCGGGGACTTATGGCTACACCTTC
TRBV28	.	TRBD1	TRBJ1-4	13	CATSGQGEGKLFF	TGTGCCACTTCGGGACAGGGGGAAGGGAAACTGTTTTTT
TRBV6-1	.	.	TRBJ2-1	15	CASSEVLSSYNEQFF	TGTGCCAGCAGTGAAGTCCTTAGCTCCTACAATGAGCAGTTCTTC
TRBV21-1	.	.	TRBJ2-7	16	CASSKVAGLAGVEQYF	TGTGCCAGCAGCAAAGTAGCGGGACTAGCGGGAGTCGAGCAGTACTTC
TRBV10-3	once	.	TRBJ2-7	14	CATLGQQGLNEQYF	TGTGCCACCCTGGGGCAGCAAGGTCTCAACGAGCAGTACTTC
TRBV7-3	.	.	TRBJ2-2	14	CASSPGSNTGELFF	TGTGCCAGCAGCCCAGGCTCGAACACCGGGGAGCTGTTTTTT
TRBV19	.	TRBD1	TRBJ1-6	14	CASSIQGDNSPLHF	TGTGCCAGTAGTATCCAGGGGGATAATTCACCCCTCCACTTT
TRBV18	once	.	TRBJ1-5	13	CASSRATGEPQHF	TGTGCCAGCTCTAGGGCCACCGGGGAGCCCCAGCATTTT
TRBV2	few	TRBD1	TRBJ1-1	14	CASSFGQGDTEAFF	TGTGCCAGCAGTTTCGGACAGGGGGACACTGAAGCTTTCTTT
TRBV7-6	.	.	TRBJ2-1	15	CASSLSFSLYNEQFF	TGTGCCAGCAGCTTGAGCTTTTCTCTTTACAATGAGCAGTTCTTC
TRBV5-1	once	.	TRBJ1-5	15	CASSLDAGGNQPQHF	TGCGCCAGCAGCTTGGACGCAGGGGGCAATCAGCCCCAGCATTTT
TRBV5-5	.	.	TRBJ2-7	15	CASSLFSGNFDEQYF	TGTGCCAGCAGCTTGTTCTCAGGGAATTTTGACGAGCAGTACTTC
TRBV6-5	.	TRBD1	TRBJ2-7	13	CATVTGLPYEQYF	TGTGCCACCGTGACAGGGCTTCCCTACGAGCAGTACTTC
TRBV27	.	TRBD1	TRBJ2-7	15	CASSSPGQGAYEQYF	TGTGCCAGCAGTTCCCCGGGACAGGGGGCCTACGAGCAGTACTTC
TRBV18	.	TRBD1	TRBJ1-2	16	CASSLLLDRERYGYTF	TGTGCCAGCTCACTTCTCCTGGACAGGGAGAGGTATGGCTACACCTTC
TRBV7-9	.	.	TRBJ2-1	19	CASSLYGRYTEASYNEQFF	TGTGCCAGCAGCTTATACGGCAGGTACACCGAAGCCTCCTACAATGAGCAGTTCTTC
TRBV7-2	.	TRBD1	TRBJ1-6	16	CASSLDTGAVDSPLHF	TGTGCCAGCAGTCTAGATACAGGGGCTGTGGATTCACCCCTCCACTTT
TRBV14	.	.	TRBJ1-1	13	CASSRIAEGGAFF	TGTGCCAGCAGCCGAATTGCCGAAGGGGGAGCTTTCTTT
TRBV19	once	TRBD2	TRBJ2-7	17	CASSIRMVAGASHEQYF	TGTGCCAGTAGTATAAGAATGGTAGCGGGAGCCTCCCACGAGCAGTACTTC
TRBV5-4	.	TRBD1	TRBJ2-5	13	CASSFTGGETQYF	TGTGCCAGCAGCTTCACAGGGGGAGAGACCCAGTACTTC
TRBV9	.	TRBD1	TRBJ1-3	16	CASSGRRGTGGNTIYF	TGTGCCAGCAGCGGGCGACGGGGGACAGGGGGAAACACCATATATTTT
TRBV5-1	.	.	TRBJ2-2	17	CASSLFGFGESTGELFF	TGCGCCAGCAGCCTTTTCGGCTTCGGGGAGAGCACCGGGGAGCTGTTTTTT
TRBV7-2	.	.	TRBJ2-2	12	CASSLADRELFF	TGTGCCAGCAGCTTAGCGGACAGGGAGCTGTTTTTT
TRBV28	.	.	TRBJ2-1	16	CASRVPRASSYNEQFF	TGTGCCAGCAGGGTACCCAGGGCCTCCTCCTACAATGAGCAGTTCTTC
TRBV30	.	.	TRBJ2-5	13	CALLRESKETQYF	TGTGCCTTACTCCGGGAATCGAAAGAGACCCAGTACTTC
TRBV2	.	.	TRBJ1-5	16	CASSEWAYYSNQPQHF	TGTGCCAGCAGTGAATGGGCGTATTATAGCAATCAGCCCCAGCATTTT
TRBV13	.	.	TRBJ2-6	13	CASEDSGANVLTF	TGTGCCAGCGAGGACTCCGGGGCCAACGTCCTGACTTTC
TRBV10-3	.	.	TRBJ1-1	14	CAIRRDNPNTEAFF	TGTGCCATCAGGAGGGACAATCCCAACACTGAAGCTTTCTTT
TRBV19	.	.	TRBJ2-1	15	CASSMGRLPWNEQFF	TGTGCCAGTAGTATGGGGAGACTCCCCTGGAATGAGCAGTTCTTC
TRBV10-3	.	.	TRBJ1-5	16	CAISELGQGLDQPQHF	TGTGCCATCAGTGAACTTGGGCAGGGGCTAGATCAGCCCCAGCATTTT
TRBV19	few	TRBD2	TRBJ2-2	15	CASSTSGTNTGELFF	TGTGCCAGTAGCACTAGCGGGACGAACACCGGGGAGCTGTTTTTT
TRBV28	.	TRBD1	TRBJ2-7	16	CAWSGARDRGFYEQYF	TGTGCTTGGAGTGGAGCCCGGGACAGGGGGTTCTACGAGCAGTACTTC
TRBV9	.	.	TRBJ2-3	13	CASSAQGSDTQYF	TGTGCCAGCAGCGCTCAGGGATCAGATACGCAGTATTTT
TRBV27	.	.	TRBJ2-7	16	CASSLFKTARAYEQYF	TGTGCCAGCAGTTTATTCAAAACAGCCCGTGCCTACGAGCAGTACTTC
TRBV30	.	.	TRBJ1-3	14	CAWWGGSSGNTIYF	TGTGCCTGGTGGGGGGGAAGCTCTGGAAACACCATATATTTT
TRBV7-3	.	TRBD1	TRBJ2-7	14	CASSLNRGPYEQYF	TGTGCCAGCAGCTTAAACAGGGGTCCCTACGAGCAGTACTTC
TRBV7-9	.	TRBD2	TRBJ2-7	16	CASSLGGRALPIEQYF	TGTGCCAGCAGCTTGGGCGGGAGGGCCCTCCCCATCGAGCAGTACTTC
TRBV27	.	.	TRBJ2-2	15	CASSRYRAGTGELFF	TGTGCCAGCAGTAGATACAGGGCTGGCACCGGGGAGCTGTTTTTT
TRBV30	.	TRBD1	TRBJ2-2	14	CAWIGTGRDGELFF	TGTGCCTGGATCGGGACAGGGAGGGACGGGGAGCTGTTTTTT
TRBV5-1	.	.	TRBJ2-1	14	CASSLREMGSEQFF	TGCGCCAGCAGCTTGAGGGAGATGGGGAGTGAGCAGTTCTTC
TRBV5-4	.	TRBD1	TRBJ2-5	17	CASSSALTRGPQETQYF	TGTGCCAGCAGCTCCGCGCTAACTAGGGGGCCCCAAGAGACCCAGTACTTC
TRBV11-2	many	TRBD2	TRBJ2-7	14	CASSSLAGVAEQYF	TGTGCCAGCAGCTCTTTAGCGGGAGTAGCCGAGCAGTACTTC
TRBV27	.	TRBD1	TRBJ1-1	14	CASSRDRTDTEAFF	TGTGCCAGCAGTAGGGACAGGACGGACACTGAAGCTTTCTTT
TRBV5-1	.	TRBD1	TRBJ2-1	15	CASSLEGQGVDEQFF	TGCGCCAGCAGCTTGGAGGGACAGGGAGTCGATGAGCAGTTCTTC
TRBV2	once	.	TRBJ1-4	16	CASSEIGPTTNEKLFF	TGTGCCAGCAGTGAAATTGGCCCGACAACTAATGAAAAACTGTTTTTT
TRBV19	once	TRBD1	TRBJ1-3	14	CATLPDREGNTIYF	TGTGCCACACTGCCCGACAGGGAAGGAAACACCATATATTTT
TRBV7-3	.	.	TRBJ1-6	16	CASSLVGAGNNSPLHF	TGTGCCAGCAGCTTAGTGGGAGCGGGCAATAATTCACCCCTCCACTTT
TRBV18	.	TRBD1	TRBJ1-5	19	CASSLSARDRDGANQPQHF	TGTGCCAGCTCACTCTCGGCCCGGGACAGGGATGGAGCCAATCAGCCCCAGCATTTT
TRBV28	.	.	TRBJ1-2	13	CAIRFQGLHGYTF	TGTGCCATTCGATTCCAGGGATTACATGGCTACACCTTC
TRBV18	few	TRBD1	TRBJ2-1	15	CASSRGQGRGNEQFF	TGTGCCAGCTCACGCGGACAGGGGAGAGGTAATGAGCAGTTCTTC
TRBV4-3	.	TRBD1	TRBJ1-1	16	CASSQGYGTENTEAFF	TGCGCCAGCAGCCAAGGGTACGGGACAGAGAACACTGAAGCTTTCTTT
TRBV30	.	.	TRBJ1-2	12	CAWSDRDYGYTF	TGTGCCTGGAGTGACAGGGACTATGGCTACACCTTC
TRBV30	.	.	TRBJ1-1	15	CAWSDDTGIGTEAFF	TGTGCCTGGAGTGACGATACAGGGATTGGGACTGAAGCTTTCTTT
TRBV5-8	.	.	TRBJ2-1	12	CASSLVPVEQFF	TGTGCCAGCAGCTTGGTTCCCGTTGAGCAGTTCTTC
TRBV10-3	.	.	TRBJ2-5	12	CAISESSGTQYF	TGTGCCATCAGTGAGTCTAGCGGGACCCAGTACTTC